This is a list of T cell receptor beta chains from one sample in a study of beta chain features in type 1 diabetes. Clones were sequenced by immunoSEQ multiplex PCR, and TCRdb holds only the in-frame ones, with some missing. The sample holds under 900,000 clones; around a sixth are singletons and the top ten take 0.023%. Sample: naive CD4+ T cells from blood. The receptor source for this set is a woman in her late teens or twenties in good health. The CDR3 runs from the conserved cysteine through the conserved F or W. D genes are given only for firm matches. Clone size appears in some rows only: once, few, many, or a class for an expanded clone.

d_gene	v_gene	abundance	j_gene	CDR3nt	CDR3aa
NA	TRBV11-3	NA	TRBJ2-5	TGTGCCAGCAGCCTGAGGGTAGAGACCCAGTACTTC	CASSLRVETQYF
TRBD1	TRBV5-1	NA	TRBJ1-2	TGCGCCAGCAGCTCCGACAGGGGGCGAGGCTATGGCTACACCTTC	CASSSDRGRGYGYTF
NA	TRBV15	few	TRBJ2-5	TGTGCCACCAGCAGAGATTCCAGACAAGAGACCCAGTACTTC	CATSRDSRQETQYF
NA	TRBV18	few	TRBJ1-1	TGTGCCAGCTCAGCAGGGGTTAGGGCTGAAGCTTTCTTT	CASSAGVRAEAFF
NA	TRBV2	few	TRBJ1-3	TGTGCCAGCAGAGCTCAGGACGGGGAAGGAAACACCATATATTTT	CASRAQDGEGNTIYF
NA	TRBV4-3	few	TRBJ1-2	TGCGCCAGCAGCCAAACCGGGACCCTACCCTCTTTTAATGGCTACACCTTC	CASSQTGTLPSFNGYTF
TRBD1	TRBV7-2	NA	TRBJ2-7	TGTGCCAGCAGCACGGGACAGGGGCTCGACGAGCAGTACTTC	CASSTGQGLDEQYF
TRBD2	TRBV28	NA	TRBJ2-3	TGTGCCAGCAGTTTGCTAGCGGGTGGGGCACTTTATGCAGATACGCAGTATTTT	CASSLLAGGALYADTQYF
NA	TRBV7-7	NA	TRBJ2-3	TGTGCTAGCAGCTTAGATTCCGTGGATACGCAGTATTTT	CASSLDSVDTQYF
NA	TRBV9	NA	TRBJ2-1	TGTGCCAGCAGCGTAAGTCCAGGGTACAATGAGCAGTTCTTC	CASSVSPGYNEQFF
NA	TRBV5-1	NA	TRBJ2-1	TGCGCCAGCAGCTTGGAGGATGAGCAGTTCTTC	CASSLEDEQFF
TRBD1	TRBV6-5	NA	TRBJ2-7	TGTGCCAGCAGTTTTGGGACAGGGCAAGGCTACGAGCAGTACTTC	CASSFGTGQGYEQYF
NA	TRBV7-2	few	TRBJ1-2	TGTGCCAGCAGCTTAGGTGGGGGCTATGGCTACACCTTC	CASSLGGGYGYTF
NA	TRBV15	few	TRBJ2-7	TGTGCCACCAGCAGAGATCAGAGTGAACCCTACGAGCAGTACTTC	CATSRDQSEPYEQYF
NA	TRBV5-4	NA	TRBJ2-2	TGTGCCAGCAGTCAGAGGTGGGGCAGCGGAACGAACACCGGGGAGCTGTTTTTT	CASSQRWGSGTNTGELFF
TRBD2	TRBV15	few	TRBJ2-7	TGTGCCACCAGCAGAGATGCGGGGGGCTCGGGCTCCTACGAGCAGTACTTC	CATSRDAGGSGSYEQYF
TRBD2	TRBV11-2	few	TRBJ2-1	TGTGCCAGCAGCTCCCGTGGGAGCGGGATTACTGAGCAGTTCTTC	CASSSRGSGITEQFF
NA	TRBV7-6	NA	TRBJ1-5	TGTGCCAGCAGCTCAGACACAGGGTTTCAGCCCCAGCATTTT	CASSSDTGFQPQHF
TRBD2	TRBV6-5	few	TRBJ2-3	TGTGCCAGCAGTTCCCGGACTAGCGCCACAGATACGCAGTATTTT	CASSSRTSATDTQYF
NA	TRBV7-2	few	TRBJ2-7	TGTGCCAGCAGCACGAACAGGGCGCCTTCTCACTTC	CASSTNRAPSHF
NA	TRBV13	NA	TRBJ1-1	TGTGCCAGCAGCTTAGACCCGACTGGGAACACTGAAGCTTTCTTT	CASSLDPTGNTEAFF
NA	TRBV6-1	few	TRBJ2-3	TGTGCCAGCAGTGGACAGCGGGCATCCTTATCAGATACGCAGTATTTT	CASSGQRASLSDTQYF
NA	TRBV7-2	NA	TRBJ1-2	TGTGCCAGCAGCTTTGTCAGTAATAACTATGGCTACACCTTC	CASSFVSNNYGYTF
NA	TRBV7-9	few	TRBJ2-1	TGTGCCAGCAGCTTAGTAGTGGACAGAAAGCAGTTCTTC	CASSLVVDRKQFF
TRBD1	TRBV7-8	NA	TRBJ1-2	TGTGCCAGCAGCGCAGGGACAGGGGATTCTTATGGCTACACCTTC	CASSAGTGDSYGYTF